The 30 T cell receptor beta chains below come from one sample, sequenced in a study of control samples from healthy donors and cancer patients. Method: immunoSEQ multiplex PCR; TCRdb's copy keeps in-frame clones and lacks some. The sample carries 170,000 or so clones, 94% recorded once. Sequenced material: blood. The receptor set was obtained from a woman aged 18-35 years in good health.

The V gene is TRBV3-1 (or the pseudogene TRBV3-2), the J gene TRBJ1-2; no reliable D call. The CDR3 runs 10 residues. Germline V gives CDR1 LGHDT, CDR2 YNNKEL (reference sequence). V shed 6 bases and J shed 7 bases, with 6 bases lying between them. CDR3 amino acids: CASSGGGYTF. The CDR3 region has the DNA TGTGCCAGCAGTGGAGGTGGCTACACCTTC.

This clone was seen a few times. V is TRBV4-1 and J is TRBJ1-4; unclear D gene. Germline CDR1 and CDR2: MGHRA and YSYEKL. This CDR3 has 16 amino acids. With 1 base removed from V and 2 bases from J, the gap between germline ends came to 11 bases. This chain's CDR3 is CASSQVWVSTNEKLFF. The CDR3 DNA is TGCGCCAGCAGCCAAGTGTGGGTTAGCACTAATGAAAAACTGTTTTTT.

Here the CDR3 DNA reads TGTGCCAGCACCGGACAGGGGTCGATTCAGCCCCAGCATTTT. Translating it yields CASTGQGSIQPQHF. V usage is TRBV6-6 and J usage is TRBJ1-5; TRBD1 matches at 9 bases. The trim removed 7 bases at V and 6 bases at J, leaving 7 bases unmatched. The CDR3 covers 14 residues. Germline loops: CDR1 MNHNY, CDR2 SVGAGI (reference sequence).

V is TRBV12-3 or TRBV12-4 and J is TRBJ1-1, with D unclear. V was clipped by 7 bases and J by 4 bases, with 7 bases between them. There are 11 residues in the CDR3. CDR3 bases: TGTGCCAGCACCTGGGGCACTGAAGCTTTCTTT. It codes for CASTWGTEAFF.

The V and J genes are TRBV4-1 and TRBJ2-3; 9 positions agree with TRBD1. The CDR3 has 17 residues. Losses at the gene ends were 3 bases for V and 5 bases for J; bases not matched to a gene: 12. Germline V CDR1 and CDR2: MGHRA, YSYEKL. The CDR3 loop is CASSHAWDRVGLDTQYF. CDR3 DNA: TGCGCCAGCAGCCACGCTTGGGACAGGGTAGGATTAGATACGCAGTATTTT.

The chain links TRBV4-1 to TRBJ2-3; weak D call: TRBD1 (6 bases). The germline V gene has CDR1 MGHRA and CDR2 YSYEKL. V was trimmed by 0 bases and J by 0 bases, leaving 10 bases between them. The CDR3 consists of 16 residues. This CDR3 is CASSQDWDTSTDTQYF. The CDR3 DNA is TGCGCCAGCAGCCAAGATTGGGACACTAGCACAGATACGCAGTATTTT.

The chain uses TRBV9 and TRBJ2-5, with TRBD2 matching 7 bases. V dropped 0 bases and J dropped 1; count of bases not matched to a gene: 6. Germline CDR1 SGDLS, CDR2 YYNGEE. The CDR3 runs 16 residues. CDR3 DNA sequence: TGTGCCAGCAGCGTAGGTCTTAGCGGGCTCCAAGAGACCCAGTACTTC. This translates into CASSVGLSGLQETQYF.

This clone has just one count. The chain joins TRBV7-2 to TRBJ1-1; no firm D call. V shed 2 bases and J shed 5 bases, with 12 bases lying between them. CDR1 is SGHTA and CDR2 is FQGNSA in the germline V gene. The CDR3 length is 14 residues. CDR3 sequence: CASSLNAGGTEAFF. CDR3 coding DNA: TGTGCCAGCAGCTTAAATGCGGGAGGGACTGAAGCTTTCTTT.

V and J are TRBV18 and TRBJ1-1, with TRBD1 identical over 9 bases. The CDR3 length is 13 residues. Germline trimming cut 4 bases from V and 6 bases from J; bases unmatched to any gene: 3. Germline V gene lookup returns CDR1 KGHSH and CDR2 LQKENI. The CDR3 DNA is TGTGCCAGCTCACGGACAGGGGAAGCTGAAGCTTTCTTT. It translates to CASSRTGEAEAFF.

This chain links TRBV11-1 with TRBJ2-5; no firm D call. CDR3 length: 15 amino acids. The V end was cut by 3 bases, the J end by 5 bases, with 16 bases between. CDR1 is SGHAT, CDR2 FQDESV, per germline (reference sequence). CDR3 sequence reads: CASSLEYTFRETQYF. In nucleotides, the CDR3 is TGTGCCAGCAGCTTGGAATACACCTTCCGGGAGACCCAGTACTTC.

V usage is TRBV11-2 and J usage is TRBJ2-1; D might be TRBD1 or TRBD2, each matching 5 bases. Germline values: CDR1 SGHAT, CDR2 FQNNGV. CDR3 length: 15 residues. V was shortened by 5 bases and J by 0 bases, with 11 bases between the two germline ends. The DNA for the CDR3 is TGTGCCAGCAGCGCCGGGACCCCCTCCTACAATGAGCAGTTCTTC. This gives the protein CASSAGTPSYNEQFF.

The chain has TRBV13 and TRBJ2-1; no clear D. In germline, CDR1 is PRHDT, CDR2 FYEKMQ (reference sequence). This CDR3 comprises 11 residues. V was shortened by 1 base and J by 9 bases, with 4 bases between the two germline ends. CDR3 sequence: CASSLEGEQFF. CDR3 nucleotides: TGTGCCAGCAGCTTAGAGGGTGAGCAGTTCTTC.

J is TRBJ2-7 and V is TRBV30; D possibly corresponds to TRBD2 (6 bases). V lost 4 bases and J 0 bases, leaving 10 bases between the germline ends. Germline V gives CDR1 GTSNPN, CDR2 SVGIG (reference sequence). This CDR3 is built from 13 residues. CDR3 DNA: TGTGCCTGGACTAGCGTGAGCTCCTACGAGCAGTACTTC. This codes for CAWTSVSSYEQYF.

The rearrangement joins TRBV5-4 to TRBJ1-2, with D perhaps matching TRBD1 (5 bases). CDR3 length equals 12 residues. V lost 3 bases, J lost 4 bases, and 7 bases lay in between. The germline gives CDR1 SGHNT, CDR2 YYREEE (reference sequence). In DNA form, the CDR3 reads TGTGCCAGCAGCTCTACAGGCTATGGCTACACCTTC. Translated, it gives CASSSTGYGYTF.

The chain uses TRBV7-2 and TRBJ1-1; D not resolved. Between the trimmed V and J ends, which lost 2 bases and 7 bases, there was a span of 11 bases. The V gene's germline CDR1 is SGHTA and CDR2 FQGNSA. This CDR3 is built from 13 residues. In DNA, the CDR3 is TGTGCCAGCAGCTTATGGTTAGGGTTTGAAGCTTTCTTT. Translating gives CASSLWLGFEAFF.

V and J are TRBV7-2 and TRBJ1-5; 7 positions agree with TRBD1. Germline V CDR1 and CDR2: SGHTA, FQGNSA. The length of the CDR3 is 14 residues. Trimming took 5 bases from V and 7 from J; bases not matched to a gene: 8. The CDR3 nucleotides are TGTGCCAGCAGCCCCGGGACAGTTGGGCAGCCCCAGCATTTT. Residues: CASSPGTVGQPQHF.

V and J are TRBV7-2 and TRBJ2-2, with 10 nucleotides matching TRBD1. The CDR3 is 15 amino acids. Trimming cost V 2 bases and J 6 bases; bases outside gene matches: 3. Looked up from germline, CDR1 is SGHTA and CDR2 is FQGNSA. CDR3 in amino acids: CASSLFGTGAGELFF. The CDR3, as DNA: TGTGCCAGCAGCTTATTTGGGACAGGGGCCGGGGAGCTGTTTTTT.

V usage is TRBV5-4 and J usage is TRBJ2-5, with a possible D match to TRBD1 (6 bases). Germline V gene data show CDR1 as SGHNT and CDR2 as YYREEE (reference sequence). V was cut by 1 base and J by 5 bases, with 12 bases left in between. The CDR3 is 14 amino acids. As DNA, the CDR3 is TGTGCCAGCAGCTTGAAAGGGGGTGGGGAGACCCAGTACTTC. Translating it yields CASSLKGGGETQYF.

CDR3 DNA sequence: TGTGCCAGCAGCTTTGGGATCAGAGCCTACGAGCAGTACTTC. Protein sequence: CASSFGIRAYEQYF. This rearrangement joins TRBV5-6 to TRBJ2-7, with D unclear. The germline V gene has CDR1 SGHDT and CDR2 YYEEEE. The CDR3 sequence is 14 residues long. The V end was cut by 2 bases, the J end by 2 bases, with 11 bases between.

This chain connects TRBV6-6 to TRBJ2-6, with a weak D call TRBD1 (5 bases). V lost 6 bases and J lost 0, with 21 bases in between. The CDR3 contains 19 residues. The V gene's germline CDR1 is MNHNY and CDR2 SVGAGI (reference sequence). CDR3 nucleotides: TGTGCCAGCAGGCGACGGACATTCCCCTGGACCTCTGGGGCCAACGTCCTGACTTTC. Its protein product is CASRRRTFPWTSGANVLTF.

V gene TRBV7-9 combines with J gene TRBJ1-5; D gene ambiguous. V shed 6 bases and J shed 6 bases, with 12 bases lying between them. CDR1 and CDR2 from the germline V gene are SEHNR and FQNEAQ (reference sequence). CDR3 length equals 13 residues. CDR3 residues: CASSPQLGQPQHF. The CDR3 region has the DNA TGTGCCAGCAGTCCCCAACTGGGTCAGCCCCAGCATTTT.

The genes are TRBV7-2 and TRBJ2-1; maybe TRBD2 (5 bases). Germline V gene sequence: CDR1 SGHTA, CDR2 FQGNSA. V was shortened by 5 bases and J by 0 bases, with 17 bases between the two germline ends. The CDR3 is made up of 17 amino acids. CDR3 region: CASSLLGAASSYNEQFF. The CDR3 DNA is TGTGCCAGCAGCCTTCTTGGAGCGGCAAGCTCCTACAATGAGCAGTTCTTC.

The V and J genes are TRBV6-2 or TRBV6-3 and TRBJ1-1; D unresolved. Germline loops: CDR1 MNHEY, CDR2 SVGEGT. V lost 1 base and J lost 1, with 4 bases in between. The CDR3 runs 13 residues. For the CDR3, the DNA is TGTGCCAGCAGTTACTTCGGGAACACTGAAGCTTTCTTT. As protein: CASSYFGNTEAFF.

CDR3 in DNA: TGTGCCAGCAGTTACTCGGCAGGGATGCTCGAGCAGTACTTC. Translating it yields CASSYSAGMLEQYF. The rearrangement joins TRBV6-5 to TRBJ2-7, with D possibly TRBD1 on 5 matching bases. The CDR3 spans 14 residues. CDR1 MNHEY and CDR2 SVGAGI come from the germline V gene. V lost 0 bases, J lost 6 bases, and 12 bases lay in between.

The CDR3 bases are TGTGCCAGTAGTATGGCAGGGAGGCCCGGGGAGCTGTTTTTT. Translated: CASSMAGRPGELFF. The chain is built from TRBV19 and TRBJ2-2; the D gene is possibly TRBD2 (6 bases). The CDR3 runs 14 residues. Trimming took 3 bases from V and 6 from J, leaving 11 bases between them. Germline CDR1 and CDR2: LNHDA and SQIVND (reference sequence).

This chain joins TRBV12-3 or TRBV12-4 and TRBJ1-5, with D unclear. Trimming shortened V by 5 bases and J by 6 bases, and 5 bases separated the two germline ends. There are 11 residues in the CDR3. For the CDR3, the DNA is TGTGCCAGCAGTGTATCTCAGCCCCAGCATTTT. Its protein product is CASSVSQPQHF.

V and J are TRBV5-1 and TRBJ1-2; a possible D gene is TRBD1 (6 bases). This CDR3 is built from 15 residues. V was trimmed by 2 bases and J by 0 bases, leaving 11 bases between them. CDR1 is SGHRS, CDR2 YFSETQ, per germline. CDR3 loop: CASSFRGAANYGYTF. The CDR3 DNA follows: TGCGCCAGCAGCTTTCGGGGGGCGGCTAACTATGGCTACACCTTC.

The chain joins TRBV7-9 to TRBJ2-3; D call uncertain. Per germline, CDR1 SEHNR and CDR2 FQNEAQ (reference sequence). Trimming pared 2 bases from V and 4 bases from J, leaving 13 bases between. The length of the CDR3 is 15 residues. CDR3 loop: CASSLYPQGPDTQYF. The CDR3 DNA follows: TGTGCCAGCAGCTTATATCCCCAAGGACCAGATACGCAGTATTTT.

The rearrangement links TRBV5-1 to TRBJ1-2, with D hard to call. There are 14 residues in the CDR3. V shed 0 bases and J shed 2 bases, with 8 bases lying between them. In germline, CDR1 is SGHRS, CDR2 YFSETQ. CDR3 in amino acids: CASSLGQENYGYTF. CDR3 DNA: TGCGCCAGCAGCTTGGGCCAAGAAAACTATGGCTACACCTTC.

This clone came up once. The CDR3: CASGGGTGSTEAFF. The CDR3 DNA follows: TGCGCCAGCGGAGGGGGAACGGGGAGCACTGAAGCTTTCTTT. This chain links TRBV10-2 with TRBJ1-1; D possibly corresponds to TRBD1 (6 bases). Germline-derived CDR1 and CDR2 are WSHSY and SAAADI. The germline V and J ends were trimmed by 8 bases and 4 bases, with 17 bases remaining between them. The CDR3 spans 14 residues.